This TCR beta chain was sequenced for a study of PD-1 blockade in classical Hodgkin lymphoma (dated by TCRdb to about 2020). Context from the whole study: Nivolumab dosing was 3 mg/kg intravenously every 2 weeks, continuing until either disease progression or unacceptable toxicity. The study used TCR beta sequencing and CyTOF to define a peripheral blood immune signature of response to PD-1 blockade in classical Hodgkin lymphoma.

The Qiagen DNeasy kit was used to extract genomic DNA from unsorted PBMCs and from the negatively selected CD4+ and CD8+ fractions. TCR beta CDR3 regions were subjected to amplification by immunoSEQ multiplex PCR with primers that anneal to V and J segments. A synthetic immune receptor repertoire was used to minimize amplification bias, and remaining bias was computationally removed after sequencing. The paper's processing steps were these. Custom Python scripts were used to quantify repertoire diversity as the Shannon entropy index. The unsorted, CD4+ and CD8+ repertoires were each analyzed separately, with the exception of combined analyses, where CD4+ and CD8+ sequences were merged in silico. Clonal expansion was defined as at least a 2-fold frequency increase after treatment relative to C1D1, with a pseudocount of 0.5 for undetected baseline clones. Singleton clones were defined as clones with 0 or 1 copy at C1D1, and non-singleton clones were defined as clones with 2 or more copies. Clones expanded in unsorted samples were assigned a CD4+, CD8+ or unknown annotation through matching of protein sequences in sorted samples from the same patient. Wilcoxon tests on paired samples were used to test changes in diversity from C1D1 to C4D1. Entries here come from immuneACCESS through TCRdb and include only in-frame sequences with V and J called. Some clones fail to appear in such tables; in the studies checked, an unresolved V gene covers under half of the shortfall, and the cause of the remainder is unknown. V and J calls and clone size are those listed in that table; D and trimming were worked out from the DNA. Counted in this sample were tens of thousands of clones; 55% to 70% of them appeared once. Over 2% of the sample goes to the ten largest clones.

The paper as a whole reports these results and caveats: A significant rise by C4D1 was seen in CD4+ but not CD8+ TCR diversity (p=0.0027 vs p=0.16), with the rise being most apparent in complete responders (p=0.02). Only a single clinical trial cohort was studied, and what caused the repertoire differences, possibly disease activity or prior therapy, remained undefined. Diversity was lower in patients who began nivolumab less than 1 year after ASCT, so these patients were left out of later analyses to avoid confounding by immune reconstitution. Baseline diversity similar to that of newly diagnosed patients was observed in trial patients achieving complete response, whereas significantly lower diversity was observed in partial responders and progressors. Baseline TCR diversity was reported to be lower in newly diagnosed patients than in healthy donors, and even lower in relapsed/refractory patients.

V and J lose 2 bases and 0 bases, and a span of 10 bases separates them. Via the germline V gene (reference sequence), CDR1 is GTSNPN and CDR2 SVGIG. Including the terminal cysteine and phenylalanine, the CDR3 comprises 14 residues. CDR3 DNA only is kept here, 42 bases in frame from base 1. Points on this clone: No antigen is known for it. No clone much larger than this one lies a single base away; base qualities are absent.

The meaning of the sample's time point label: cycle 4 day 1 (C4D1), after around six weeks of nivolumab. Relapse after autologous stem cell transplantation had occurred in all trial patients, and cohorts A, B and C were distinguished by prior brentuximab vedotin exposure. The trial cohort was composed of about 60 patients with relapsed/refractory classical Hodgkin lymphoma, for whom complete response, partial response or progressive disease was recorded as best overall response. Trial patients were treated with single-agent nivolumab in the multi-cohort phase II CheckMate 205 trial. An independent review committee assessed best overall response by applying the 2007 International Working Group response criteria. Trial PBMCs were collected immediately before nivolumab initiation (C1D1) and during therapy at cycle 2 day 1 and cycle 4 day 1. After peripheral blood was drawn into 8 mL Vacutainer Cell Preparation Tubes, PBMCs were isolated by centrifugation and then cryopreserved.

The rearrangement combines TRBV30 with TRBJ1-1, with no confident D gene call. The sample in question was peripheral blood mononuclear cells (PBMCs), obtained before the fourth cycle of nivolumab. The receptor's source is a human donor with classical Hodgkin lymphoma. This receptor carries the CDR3 CAWSFTSVNTEAFF. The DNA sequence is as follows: TGTGCCTGGAGTTTCACCTCTGTGAACACTGAAGCTTTCTTT.